The sequence of this T cell receptor beta chain was determined in a study of CD8+ T cells in alopecia areata. Extraction of RNA preceded its reverse transcription into cDNA, which served as the sequencing template. TCRdb's copy holds only in-frame clones and misses some; the assay was immunoSEQ multiplex PCR. The sample contains 130,000 to 150,000 clones, roughly 44% of which appear only once. The CDR3 loop spans 15 amino acids. The V end was cut by 5 bases, the J end by 3 bases, with 16 bases between. CDR1 is MNHEY, CDR2 SVGAGI, per germline. The chain couples TRBV6-5 to TRBJ1-2; possibly TRBD1 for D (6 bases). The source is a human donor with alopecia areata. The sequenced sample was CD4+ T cells sorted from blood. CDR3 sequence (DNA): TGTGCCAGCAGTCCCCACGGGGGGCAGGACTATGGCTACACCTTC. Translated: CASSPHGGQDYGYTF.